This entry concerns a single T cell receptor (beta chain). What it recognizes is unknown. The CDR3 is 16 amino acids. The germline V gene encodes CDR1 SEHNR and CDR2 FQNEAQ (reference sequence). Trimming cost V 3 bases and J 4 bases; bases outside gene matches: 8. Only in-frame clones appear in the TCRdb table, and some are missing; sequencing was by immunoSEQ multiplex PCR. The sample has approximately 78,000 clones, 81% seen once. This sample was included in a study of vaccination effects on CD4 cells after COVID-19. CD4+ T cells specific for antigen were expanded with viral peptide pools by the ViraFEST assay before sequencing. It was after more than 8 days of culture that CD4+ T cells were isolated. The vaccine given was either BNT162b2 or mRNA-1273, in two doses.

The rearrangement joins TRBV7-9 to TRBJ2-5; 10 nucleotides match TRBD2. Sequenced material: CD4+ T cells from PBMCs cultured with HCoV-229E spike peptides, taken after COVID-19 vaccination. This TCR derives from a human donor who received a COVID-19 vaccine. Written as DNA, the CDR3 is TGTGCCAGCAGCTTTCAGCAATCTAGCGGGGGAGAGACCCAGTACTTC. This sequence encodes CASSFQQSSGGETQYF.